The clone carrying this T cell receptor (beta chain) was recorded at least ten times. These data are taken from a study of T cells in Graves' hyperthyroidism and ophthalmopathy. Study overall: Blood was drawn when the patient was first diagnosed and still untreated.

TCR beta CDR3 region amplification was performed from RNA transcripts. HTBI primers were used for first-round RT-PCR of the TCR CDR3. TCRdb reprocessed the multiplex PCR reads via MiXCR and lists one record per CDR3 protein. The sample records hundreds of thousands of distinct CDR3 sequences, 38% being singletons. The CDR3 extends over 16 amino acids. V gave up 5 bases and J gave up 1 base, with 18 bases separating them. CDR1 is SEHNR and CDR2 is FQNEAQ in the germline V gene (reference sequence). This receptor was obtained from a man between 18 and 35 years old with Graves' hyperthyroidism. The sample taken for sequencing was blood. The chain recombines TRBV7-9 with TRBJ2-7, with D unclear. CDR3 amino acids: CASSHPTTERSYEQYF. The CDR3 DNA reads TGTGCCAGCAGCCACCCTACTACAGAGAGGTCCTACGAGCAGTACTTC. The whole variable domain, remainder taken from reference TRBV7-9 and TRBJ2-7, is DTGVSQNPRHKITKRGQNVTFRCDPISEHNRLYWYRQTLGQGPEFLTYFQNEAQLEKSRLLSDRFSAERPKGSFSTLEIQRTEQGDSAMYLCASSHPTTERSYEQYFGPGTRLTVT.